This TCR beta chain was captured by sequencing in a study of cytomegalovirus exposure and HLA in healthy donors (dated by TCRdb to 2016 to 2017). With respect to the entire study: An earlier analysis of several hundred of the donors reported over 250 Gb of sequence data and roughly 120 million unique TCR beta sequences obtained from approximately 180 million T cells. In a later analysis, previously published TCR beta repertoires from about 670 donors were re-analyzed and high-resolution HLA genotyping was added so that TCR occurrence patterns could be studied. Among 300 to 450 genotyped donors of the cohort, an average of approximately 250,000 unique TCR beta nucleotide sequences were sequenced per donor, roughly a sixth of them non-productive. Of the 398 genotyped donors, about 80% fell in the genetic ancestry cluster associated with self-reported Caucasian donors. In an earlier analysis of more than 550 of the donors, high-throughput TCR beta sequencing was used to judge whether each TCR beta V gene segment behaved as functional or pseudogenic. Using immunosequencing, the study profiled T cell repertoires from about 620 subjects and related those repertoires to cytomegalovirus serostatus. Typing coverage differed by locus: A, B, C, DRB1 and DQB1 were typed in about 620-630 donors, DQA1 in roughly 510, DPA1 in over 600, and DPB1 in 472. Donor age, sex, ethnicity and CMV serostatus were compiled together with the repertoire data. To predict cytomegalovirus infection status, the study brought together high-throughput TCR immunosequencing, statistical association of individual TCRs with disease status, and machine learning. A later genetic analysis took genome-wide SNP genotypes for about three fifths of the roughly 670 donors and used that subset as a discovery cohort. All discovery cohort repertoires had been generated on a single sequencing platform. About five DR-DQ haplotypes were treated as single units for association and clustering because of strong linkage in the cohort. Besides the first cohort of 500 to 700 subjects, a separate validation cohort made up of 120 different subjects was used. Rather than using new phenotypic data, the later analysis identified candidate immune exposures from TCR beta sequences and from how often those sequences occurred across donors. The aim of the study was to test whether cataloging public T cell receptors could identify signatures of past pathogen exposure. HLA typing included class I and class II loci at four-digit resolution. Roughly 300 gigabases of sequencing data and around 80 million unique TCR sequences made up an early release that covered roughly 670 HLA-typed donors.

The cohort was made up of approximately 670 healthy bone marrow donors. At the time of sampling, all cohort members were nominally healthy, though unrecorded immune exposures were likely present. The donor was CMV seronegative and belonged to the group of 352 seronegative cohort members. Every donor gave a peripheral blood sample, and the peripheral blood mononuclear cells from that sample were used for TCR beta sequencing. Genomic DNA extraction from the blood cell samples was performed with the Qiagen DNeasy Blood Extraction Kit. This clone has more than one count but fewer than ten. Its antigen target is currently unknown. Per-base quality was not reported, and no clone a single base away is much larger than it. The paper's findings and limits, for the study overall: A later genetic analysis associated a missense DCLRE1C variant with V-gene and J-gene trimming of TCR beta chains, and an independent cohort replicated the association. A further reported finding was that TCR beta sequences accurately predicted the HLA-A and HLA-B alleles for most subjects in the first cohort. In a later analysis, several top co-occurrence clusters were reported to appear linked to parvovirus B19, influenza, CMV and Epstein-Barr virus. A later analysis associated 15,000 to 20,000 TCR beta sequences with specific HLA alleles at a false discovery rate of 0.05. Linkage disequilibrium might explain the correlated functional status among segregating V segments, but an unknown experimental factor could not be excluded. A few of the identified cytomegalovirus-associated TCR beta chains were confirmed in vitro to be specific for cytomegalovirus antigens. In this cohort, only TCR beta chains were sequenced, and detectable features were limited by the absence of alpha or paired-chain data. Presence/absence analyses assumed roughly uniform sequencing depth across donors, an assumption that may not hold. An earlier analysis of around 500 of the donors showed that most TCR beta V segments appeared in productive rearrangements either about 87% or about 30% of the time, which broadly matched IMGT annotations. In the study, 150 to 200 TCR beta chains were listed as associated with cytomegalovirus. According to a later analysis, most CMV-associated TCR beta chains appeared to be HLA-restricted, and the HLA associations seemed to be driven largely by CMV exposure. Because counts were too low, roughly 17 rarely observed V segments, including chromosome 9 orphons, were left out of the earlier analysis of 587 of the donors. It was suggested by the authors that the approach could potentially be generalized to other disease states and immunological phenotypes. The 87-base-pair reads could not distinguish some IMGT-functional V segments, including TRBV6-2 and TRBV6-3, so those segments were excluded. When HLA alleles, especially DR and DQ, strongly co-occurred, attributing TCR associations to individual alleles was difficult. While some public TCRs were present in many individuals, most TCR sequences turned up only very rarely across donors. According to a later analysis, TCR association rates differed among HLA loci, with DRB1 alleles showing the most associated TCRs and HLA-C alleles showing the fewest. A cluster of highly shared sequence variants was judged likely to represent a technical artifact of the sequencing pipeline. A later analysis found that HLA-associated TCR beta chains were more clonally expanded and had lower generation probabilities than equally common non-associated chains. HLA typing was unavailable for some donors at each locus, so association tests used only the typed subset. The classifier was reported to diagnose cytomegalovirus status with high specificity and sensitivity in both the original cohort and the validation cohort. The only immune exposure information available for the cohort was CMV serostatus. Compared with the approximately 670-donor mean, donors in an Asian-associated ancestry cluster had fewer N-insertions in productive TCRs, according to a later genetic analysis.

CDR1 and CDR2 (ENHRY, SYGVKD) derive from the germline V gene. V lost 3 bases and J lost 4 bases, and the count of bases not matched to a germline gene is 11. The CDR3 holds 17 amino acids from the cysteine to the phenylalanine. Only the CDR3 DNA stays, 51 bases, in frame from base 1. Libraries were constructed by the immunoSEQ multiplex PCR assay. For the multiplex PCR, a mixture combining 60 forward primers for TCR Vbeta segments and 13 reverse primers for TCR Jbeta segments was used. The CDR3 region of rearranged TCR beta genes was amplified from genomic DNA with a multiplex PCR assay. Amplified TCR beta libraries were sequenced as 87-base-pair reads on the Illumina HiSeq System. In the authors' own workflow: A later analysis counted approximately 84 million unique TCR beta chains across the approximately 700 repertoires, and some 12 million of these chains were shared by at least two donors. To remove PCR and sequencing errors, raw reads were error-corrected and collapsed into unique sequences using a nearest-neighbor algorithm that merged closely related sequences. To assign V, D and J gene segments, CDR3 sequences were aligned to IMGT reference sequences. For a sequence to be retained, a match of at least six nucleotides was required to both a V gene segment and a J gene segment. Rearrangements were classified as productive when the CDR3 lacked stop codons and remained in frame with V and J, and all other rearrangements were classified as non-productive. CDR3 was defined by IMGT convention, running from the second conserved V-encoded cysteine to the conserved J-encoded phenylalanine. Sequences without an unambiguous match to a single V gene segment were excluded from the earlier analysis of 450 to 750 of the donors. An earlier analysis of a few hundred of the donors called V segments functional above 56.7% productive rearrangements and segregating when the between-donor standard deviation exceeded 5%. A statistical classification framework was developed to diagnose cytomegalovirus status using the catalog of TCR beta chain sequences. A later analysis assigned V and J genes by comparing TCR nucleotide sequences with IMGT/GENE-DB human TR gene sequences. Using the TCRdist pipeline, a later analysis assigned CDR3 sequences along with most-parsimonious VDJ recombination scenarios. In a later analysis, every TCR beta chain was defined by the combination of its CDR3 amino acid sequence and its V-gene family, and reads without a unique V-gene family were dropped. As a way to deal with suspected cross-contamination and a sequencing artifact, a later analysis dropped roughly 600 nucleotide sequences that were highly shared and had low generation probability. For each public chain, a later analysis derived a clonal expansion index from normalized ranks of inferred template counts within each repertoire. In a later analysis, generation probabilities were computed using a VDJ recombination model fitted to out-of-frame rearrangements, and the results were checked against IGoR. In a later analysis, TCR-TCR, TCR-HLA and TCR-CMV co-occurrence was scored with hypergeometric tests, and a repertoire-size bias correction was applied to TCR pairs. To estimate false discovery rates, a later analysis permuted the HLA or CMV assignments 20 times. A later analysis grouped co-occurring TCRs with DBSCAN, adding TCRdist sequence similarity when clustering within HLA-allele-positive subsets. Repertoires with fewer than 30,000 or more than 120,000 public chains, plus five repertoires with anomalous nucleotide sharing, were excluded from co-occurrence clustering. TCRdb holds this immuneACCESS table with in-frame rearrangements only. Some clones are missing; in checked studies, unresolved V genes explain under half, and the rest has no known cause. D and trimming were read from the DNA, whereas the V and J calls and clone size are those reported in that table. The sample table lists tens of thousands of clones, approximately 91% of them with a count of one. Approximately 2.5% of the sample belongs to the ten largest clones.

This sequence was found in a woman between 18 and 30 years old in good health and CMV-seronegative. Source material: PBMCs. The rearranged segments are TRBV10-3 and TRBJ2-1; 8 central nucleotides agree with TRBD2. The sequenced DNA: TGTGCCATCAGTGATCTTCGGGTCGCTAGCGGGTACAATGAGCAGTTCTTC. This translates into CAISDLRVASGYNEQFF.